This T cell receptor (beta chain) was captured in a study of blood T cell repertoires in COVID-19. In the study overall: Whether acute or convalescent, the COVID-19 samples came from the United States, Italy and Spain.

Trimming took off 6 bases at V and 4 bases at J, with 12 bases between the two ends. The CDR3 spans 13 residues. Per germline, CDR1 MNHEY and CDR2 SMNVEV (reference sequence). Repertoires were generated with immunoSEQ multiplex PCR, while TCRdb's copy carries only in-frame clones and drops some. The data hold 300,000 to 400,000 clones, with around 87% observed a single time. This chain uses TRBV27 with TRBJ1-2, with D possibly matching TRBD1 (5 bases). The TCR originated in a man aged 45-65 years with active or convalescent COVID-19. Input material: peripheral blood. The CDR3 nucleotides read TGTGCCAGCAGCCTCCAGGGCTCCTATGGCTACACCTTC. It yields the protein CASSLQGSYGYTF.